The 23 T cell receptor beta chains in this list originate from one sample, sequenced in a study of regulatory T cells in long-lasting Graves disease. Time point: newly diagnosed GD, antithyroid drugs for less than 3 months. From RNA extracted from PBMCs, the TCR library was made. The TCR beta library used iRepertoire HTBI primers with Arm-PCR amplification of CDR3. TCRdb itself ran the multiplex PCR reads through MiXCR, one entry per CDR3 protein. The sample records under 800,000 distinct CDR3 sequences, about 15% being singletons. These records were also assigned to another study, of T cells in Graves' hyperthyroidism and ophthalmopathy.

The starting material was peripheral blood mononuclear cells (PBMCs), obtained at new diagnosis, from a patient treated with antithyroid drugs. These receptor sequences come from a woman aged 25 to 39 with Graves disease.

This clonotype came up a few times. The chain employs TRBV5-1 and TRBJ1-4, with 8 bases lining up with TRBD1. Germline assignment: CDR1 SGHRS and CDR2 YFSETQ. This CDR3 spans 19 amino acids. Trimming removed 4 bases from V and 5 bases from J; junction bases left unmatched: 19. CDR3 nucleotides: TGCGCCAGCAGCCGCCCCCGGACAGGGAACGCTTGGGAGAATGAAAAACTGTTTTTT. Protein product: CASSRPRTGNAWENEKLFF.

The V call is TRBV18, the J call TRBJ2-5, with D uncertain. V lost 1 base, J lost 1 base, and 7 bases lay in between. Germline lookup yields CDR1 KGHSH and CDR2 LQKENI. The CDR3 length is 14 residues. CDR3 region: CASSPLRLQETQYF. DNA of the CDR3: TGTGCCAGCTCACCACTCCGGCTCCAAGAGACCCAGTACTTC.

This clonotype came up many times. The chain carries TRBV6-2 or TRBV6-3 and TRBJ2-3; no reliable D call. The CDR3 spans 14 residues. The germline gives CDR1 MNHEY, CDR2 SVGEGT. Between the trimmed V and J ends, which lost 6 bases and 0 bases, there was a span of 10 bases. The CDR3 is CASRITRSTDTQYF. CDR3 in DNA: TGTGCCAGCAGGATAACCAGGAGCACAGATACGCAGTATTTT.

This clonotype was recorded a few times. The CDR3 here is CSARDTGGNTEAFF. Here the CDR3 DNA reads TGCAGTGCTAGAGATACAGGGGGGAACACTGAAGCTTTCTTT. The chain combines TRBV20-1 with TRBJ1-1, with 8 bases identical to TRBD1. Trimming removed 0 bases from V and 1 base from J; junction bases left unmatched: 1. Germline lookup yields CDR1 DFQATT and CDR2 SNEGSKA (reference sequence). The CDR3 contains 14 residues.

This clonotype has a handful of counts. The chain is built from TRBV9 and TRBJ2-7; 10 bases match TRBD2. Trimming at V came to 1 base and at J to 6 bases, leaving 4 bases not matched to a gene. The CDR3 length is 14 residues. CDR1 is SGDLS and CDR2 is YYNGEE in the germline V gene. This chain's CDR3 is CASSVLAGVTEQYF. The CDR3 DNA reads as TGTGCCAGCAGCGTACTAGCGGGAGTCACCGAGCAGTACTTC.

This clonotype occurred a few times. J is TRBJ2-3 and V is TRBV9, with D perhaps assigned TRBD1 or TRBD2 (6 bases each). Trimming stripped 3 bases from V and 5 bases from J, with 19 bases between. This CDR3 has 16 residues. CDR1 is SGDLS and CDR2 is YYNGEE in the germline V gene. The CDR3 protein is CASSGGWGARRDTQYF. The CDR3 DNA is TGTGCCAGCAGCGGGGGATGGGGGGCGCGGCGAGATACGCAGTATTTT.

Regarding this clonotype: Just one base apart from a much larger clone, this may be a read error. The chain employs TRBV27 and TRBJ2-2; possible D gene TRBD1, 6 bases. Germline V lookup: CDR1 MNHEY, CDR2 SMNVEV (reference sequence). This CDR3 has 16 residues. V was shortened by 8 bases and J by 1 base, with 17 bases between the two germline ends. The CDR3 is CASDRRLSENTGELFF. The CDR3 nucleotides read TGTGCCAGCGACAGGCGGTTGTCGGAGAACACCGGGGAGCTGTTTTTT.

CDR3 sequence (DNA): TGTGCCAGCAGCCAAGATCTAGCGGGAGGCCTCTCCGAGCAGTACTTC. It specifies CASSQDLAGGLSEQYF. The chain carries TRBV4-2 and TRBJ2-7; 11 bases agree with TRBD2. Unmatched junction bases numbered 7, after V lost 0 bases and J lost 6 bases. The CDR3 is 16 residues long. Germline assignment: CDR1 LGHNA and CDR2 YNFKEQ.

This clonotype has just a few counts. The chain links TRBV6-8 to TRBJ1-3, with TRBD1 as a possible D gene (5 bases). The CDR3 extends over 15 amino acids. V dropped 5 bases and J dropped 1 base, with 12 bases sitting between them. CDR1 and CDR2 from the germline V gene are MNHGY and SAAAGT. CDR3 in DNA: TGTGCCAGCAGTACTGACAGATTATCTGGAAACACCATATATTTT. Protein product: CASSTDRLSGNTIYF.

This clonotype was counted ten times or more. The rearrangement joins TRBV6-2 or TRBV6-3 to TRBJ2-7, with 14 positions matching TRBD2. V lost 6 bases to trimming and J lost 1 base; unmatched junction nucleotides: 11. The CDR3 is 18 amino acids. Per the germline V gene, CDR1 is MNHEY and CDR2 is SVGEGT. DNA for the CDR3: TGTGCCAGCAGAGGGACTAGCGGGAGATCCCTCCTATCCTACGAGCAGTACTTC. The encoded protein is CASRGTSGRSLLSYEQYF.

The chain combines TRBV20-1 with TRBJ1-3; possible D gene TRBD1, 5 bases. Germline V gene lookup returns CDR1 DFQATT and CDR2 SNEGSKA (reference sequence). V was cut by 2 bases and J by 7 bases, with 15 bases left in between. This CDR3 is built from 14 residues. The CDR3 protein is CSARTTARGNTIYF. CDR3 nucleotide sequence: TGCAGTGCTAGAACGACAGCGAGAGGGAACACCATATATTTT.

The gene calls are TRBV18 and TRBJ1-1; D is possibly TRBD1 (5 bases). Germline V gene lookup returns CDR1 KGHSH and CDR2 LQKENI. The CDR3 consists of 14 residues. Trimming took 2 bases from V and 5 from J, leaving 12 bases between them. The DNA for the CDR3 is TGTGCCAGCTCACCAACATCCAGGGTTACTGAAGCTTTCTTT. Translating gives CASSPTSRVTEAFF.

At least ten counts were recorded for this clonotype. The genes are TRBV7-2 and TRBJ2-6; D remains unclear. The CDR3 loop spans 16 amino acids. Looked up from germline, CDR1 is SGHTA and CDR2 is FQGNSA. Trimming cost V 5 bases and J 0 bases, with 11 bases left between them. The CDR3 sequence: CASSHNPNSGANVLTF. The CDR3 coding sequence is TGTGCCAGCAGCCACAATCCTAACTCTGGGGCCAACGTCCTGACTTTC.

This clonotype was counted ten times or more. The V gene is TRBV29-1, the J gene TRBJ1-1; D ambiguous. This CDR3 comprises 13 residues. The germline CDR1 and CDR2 sequences are SQVTM and ANQGSEA. V gave up 4 bases and J gave up 1 base, with 10 bases separating them. The CDR3 loop is CSVVGLGNTEAFF. As DNA, the CDR3 is TGCAGCGTTGTAGGGTTGGGGAACACTGAAGCTTTCTTT.

This clonotype came up many times. V is TRBV11-2 and J is TRBJ1-6; the D gene is possibly TRBD1 (6 bases). This CDR3 has 15 residues. The germline V and J ends were trimmed by 6 bases and 13 bases, with 22 bases remaining between them. In germline, CDR1 is SGHAT, CDR2 FQNNGV. CDR3 loop: CASRLGTFELGPLHF. The CDR3 nucleotides read TGTGCCAGCAGGCTAGGGACATTCGAATTGGGCCCCCTCCACTTT. Together with reference TRBV11-2 and TRBJ1-6, the CDR3 gives the full variable domain: EAGVAQSPRYKIIEKRQSVAFWCNPISGHATLYWYQQILGQGPKLLIQFQNNGVVDDSQLPKDRFSAERLKGVDSTLKIQPAKLEDSAVYLCASRLGTFELGPLHFGNGTRLTVT.

This clonotype was picked up many times. CDR3 coding DNA: TGCAGTGCTTCCTTGGAGGGGCCCTACGAGCAGTACTTC. This sequence encodes CSASLEGPYEQYF. The gene calls are TRBV20-1 and TRBJ2-7, with TRBD2 as a possible D gene (6 bases). Deletions cut 5 bases from V and 2 bases from J, with 13 bases between. The CDR3 has 13 amino acids. Per the germline V gene, CDR1 is DFQATT and CDR2 is SNEGSKA (reference sequence).

Many counts were recorded for this clonotype. This chain connects TRBV12-3 or TRBV12-4 to TRBJ1-3, with D perhaps matching TRBD1 (5 bases). V was trimmed by 5 bases and J by 0 bases, leaving 11 bases between them. The CDR3 contains 15 residues. This chain's CDR3 is CASSPQGSSGNTIYF. The DNA for the CDR3 is TGTGCCAGCAGTCCCCAGGGTTCCTCTGGAAACACCATATATTTT.

The chain carries TRBV19 and TRBJ2-3; D gene uncertain. With 1 base removed from V and 2 bases from J, the gap between germline ends came to 10 bases. The CDR3 runs to 15 residues. Germline values: CDR1 LNHDA, CDR2 SQIVND (reference sequence). CDR3 residues: CASSIVNSYTDTQYF. For the CDR3, the DNA is TGTGCCAGTAGTATAGTCAACAGCTACACAGATACGCAGTATTTT.

The rearrangement links TRBV9 to TRBJ2-5; D is ambiguous. Germline assignment: CDR1 SGDLS and CDR2 YYNGEE. Trimming stripped 4 bases from V and 4 bases from J, with 14 bases between. CDR3 length: 14 amino acids. The CDR3 DNA reads as TGTGCCAGCAGCTCTATGGGGTCGGGAGAGACCCAGTACTTC. This codes for CASSSMGSGETQYF.

This clonotype was counted at least ten times. The chain employs TRBV20-1 and TRBJ1-1, with D uncertain. Trimming removed 3 bases from V and 0 bases from J, with 11 bases in between. The V gene's germline CDR1 is DFQATT and CDR2 SNEGSKA (reference sequence). The CDR3 spans 14 residues. CDR3 loop: CSARVQIMNTEAFF. The DNA of the CDR3 is TGCAGTGCTAGGGTGCAAATCATGAACACTGAAGCTTTCTTT.

Many counts were recorded for this clonotype. This chain's CDR3 is CASSLVGSGSGYEQYF. CDR3 DNA sequence: TGTGCCAGCAGCTTAGTGGGTAGCGGGAGTGGATACGAGCAGTACTTC. The chain couples TRBV7-2 to TRBJ2-7; TRBD2 aligns across 9 bases. The CDR3 is made up of 16 amino acids. Per the germline V gene, CDR1 is SGHTA and CDR2 is FQGNSA. V gave up 1 base and J gave up 4 bases; unmatched junction bases: 8.

This clonotype was counted a few times. The chain recombines TRBV10-3 with TRBJ1-1; D remains ambiguous. Deletions cut 8 bases from V and 1 base from J, with 8 bases between. This CDR3 is 12 amino acids long. Per germline, CDR1 ENHRY and CDR2 SYGVKD. The DNA for the CDR3 is TGTGCCATCGGTTCAGGGAACACTGAAGCTTTCTTT. As protein: CAIGSGNTEAFF.

The V and J genes are TRBV28 and TRBJ2-7, with 10 bases lining up with TRBD1. V lost 5 bases, J lost 5 bases, and 6 bases stayed unmatched. Germline lookup yields CDR1 MDHEN and CDR2 SYDVKM. The CDR3 has 14 residues. For the CDR3, the DNA is TGTGCCAGCAGTCCTCAGGGGACAGGGGACGAGCAGTACTTC. Protein product: CASSPQGTGDEQYF.